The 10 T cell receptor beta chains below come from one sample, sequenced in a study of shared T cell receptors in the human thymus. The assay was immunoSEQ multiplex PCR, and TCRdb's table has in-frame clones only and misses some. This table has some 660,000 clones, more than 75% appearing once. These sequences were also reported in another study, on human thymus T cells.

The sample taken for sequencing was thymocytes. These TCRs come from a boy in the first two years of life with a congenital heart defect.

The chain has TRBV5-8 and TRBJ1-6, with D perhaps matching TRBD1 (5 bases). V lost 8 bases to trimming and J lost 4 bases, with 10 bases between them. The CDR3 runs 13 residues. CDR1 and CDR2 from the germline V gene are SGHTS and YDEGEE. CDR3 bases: TGTGCCAGTCGGGGACTGTATAATTCACCCCTCCACTTT. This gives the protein CASRGLYNSPLHF.

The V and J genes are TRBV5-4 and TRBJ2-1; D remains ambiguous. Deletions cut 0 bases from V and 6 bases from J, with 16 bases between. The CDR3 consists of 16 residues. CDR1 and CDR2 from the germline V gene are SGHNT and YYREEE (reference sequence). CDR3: CASSLECGRMGNEQFF. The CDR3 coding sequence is TGTGCCAGCAGCTTGGAGTGTGGCAGGATGGGCAATGAGCAGTTCTTC.

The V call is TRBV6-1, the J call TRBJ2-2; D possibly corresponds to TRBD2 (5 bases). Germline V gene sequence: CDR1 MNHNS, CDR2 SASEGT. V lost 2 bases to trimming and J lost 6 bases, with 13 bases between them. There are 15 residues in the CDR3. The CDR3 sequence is CASSEQDFPSGELFF. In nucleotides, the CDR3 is TGTGCCAGCAGTGAACAGGACTTCCCGTCCGGGGAGCTGTTTTTT.

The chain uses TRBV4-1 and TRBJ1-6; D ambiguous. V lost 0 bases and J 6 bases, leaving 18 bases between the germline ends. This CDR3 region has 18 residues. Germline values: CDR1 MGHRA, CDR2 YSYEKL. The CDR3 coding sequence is TGCGCCAGCAGCCAAGAAGGTCCCGGCCGGGAACGTAATTCACCCCTCCACTTT. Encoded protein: CASSQEGPGRERNSPLHF.

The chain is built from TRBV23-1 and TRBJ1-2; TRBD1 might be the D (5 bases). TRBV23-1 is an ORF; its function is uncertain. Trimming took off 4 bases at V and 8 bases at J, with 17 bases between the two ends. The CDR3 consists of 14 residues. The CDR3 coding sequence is TGCGCCAGCAGTCGATTTTCGTGGGGGAGGGGCTACACCTTC. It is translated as CASSRFSWGRGYTF.

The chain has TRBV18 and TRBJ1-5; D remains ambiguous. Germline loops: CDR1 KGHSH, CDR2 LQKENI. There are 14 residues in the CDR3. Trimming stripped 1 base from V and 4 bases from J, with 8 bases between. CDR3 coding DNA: TGTGCCAGCTCACCACGAACAGAGAATCAGCCCCAGCATTTT. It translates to CASSPRTENQPQHF.

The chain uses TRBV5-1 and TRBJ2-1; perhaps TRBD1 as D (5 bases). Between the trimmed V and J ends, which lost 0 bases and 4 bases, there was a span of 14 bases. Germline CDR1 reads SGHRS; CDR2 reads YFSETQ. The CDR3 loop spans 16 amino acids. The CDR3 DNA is TGCGCCAGCAGCTTGGCCTACGAGCAGGGATACAATGAGCAGTTCTTC. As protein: CASSLAYEQGYNEQFF.

The chain's CDR3 is CASSASFRFSYEQYF. In DNA, the CDR3 is TGTGCCAGCAGCGCGTCGTTCCGGTTTTCCTACGAGCAGTACTTC. The V gene is TRBV5-6, the J gene TRBJ2-7, with D uncertain. CDR1 is SGHDT and CDR2 is YYEEEE in the germline V gene. The germline V and J ends were trimmed by 4 bases and 1 base, with 15 bases remaining between them. The CDR3 has 15 amino acids.

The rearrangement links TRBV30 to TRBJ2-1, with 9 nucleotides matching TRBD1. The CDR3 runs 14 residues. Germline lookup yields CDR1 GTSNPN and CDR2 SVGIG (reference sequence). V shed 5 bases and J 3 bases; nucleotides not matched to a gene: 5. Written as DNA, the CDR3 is TGTGCCTGGGGGGACAGGGCGTTCTACAATGAGCAGTTCTTC. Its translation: CAWGDRAFYNEQFF.

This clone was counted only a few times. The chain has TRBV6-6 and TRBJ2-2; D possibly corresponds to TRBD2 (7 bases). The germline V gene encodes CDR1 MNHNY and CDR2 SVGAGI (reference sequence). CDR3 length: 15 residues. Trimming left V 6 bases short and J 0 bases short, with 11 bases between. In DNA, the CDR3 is TGTGCCAGCAGAAGCGGGACACCGAACACCGGGGAGCTGTTTTTT. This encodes CASRSGTPNTGELFF.